This T cell receptor beta chain was captured by sequencing in a study of siplizumab effects on memory and regulatory T cells. Points from the study as a whole: Alloreactive sequences tracing back to unstimulated CD4+ memory cells fell significantly with siplizumab. Roughly 80-97% of proliferating CD4+ or CD8+ clones defied assignment to a naive or memory phenotype. For mappable alloreactive CD4+ clones, the mean Treg-derived fraction was about 69% with siplizumab and about 26% in controls.

Comments on this clone: Its antigen remains unknown.

Roughly 1.1 x 10^5 TCR templates were measured in each sample. Method: immunoSEQ multiplex PCR; TCRdb's copy keeps in-frame clones and lacks some. The sample holds some 100,000 clones, 80% to 95% seen once. The CDR3 totals 16 residues. The trim removed 1 base at V and 1 base at J, leaving 4 bases unmatched. Looked up from germline, CDR1 is SNHLY and CDR2 is FYNNEI. The rearrangement uses TRBV2 and TRBJ2-3, with 8 bases identical to TRBD2. Sequencing was performed on CD4+ T cells sorted from blood. This sequence originates from a human donor in good health. CDR3: CASSEEVLAGTDTQYF. DNA for the CDR3: TGTGCCAGCAGTGAAGAGGTACTAGCGGGCACAGATACGCAGTATTTT. The full variable domain, its missing parts supplied by reference TRBV2 and TRBJ2-3, is EPEVTQTPSHQVTQMGQEVILRCVPISNHLYFYWYRQILGQKVEFLVSFYNNEISEKSEIFDDQFSVERPDGSNFTLKIRSTKLEDSAMYFCASSEEVLAGTDTQYFGPGTRLTVL.